These 7 T cell receptor beta chains were sequenced from one sample in a study of CD8 T cell repertoires and HIV-1 epitope variants. These receptors' antigens are unknown. Assay used: immunoSEQ multiplex PCR; TCRdb lists only in-frame clones, some missing. The sample includes around 4,800 clones, roughly two thirds of them seen just once. The specimen was cultured CD8+ T cells derived from PBMCs. These receptor sequences come from a male donor with HIV.

This chain joins TRBV7-8 and TRBJ1-1; weak D call: TRBD1 (6 bases). Germline V lookup: CDR1 SGHVS, CDR2 FQNEAQ. V gave up 5 bases and J gave up 6 bases, with 13 bases separating them. The CDR3 is 13 amino acids. CDR3 protein: CASSHAGVAEAFF. DNA of the CDR3: TGTGCCAGCAGCCATGCAGGGGTGGCTGAAGCTTTCTTT.

The CDR3 nucleotides read TGTGCCAGTAGTATCGGGGCGAACACTGAAGCTTTCTTT. This translates into CASSIGANTEAFF. The V call is TRBV19, the J call TRBJ1-1, with D tentatively TRBD1 (5 bases). V was pared by 3 bases and J by 1 base, with 6 bases between. Germline-derived CDR1 and CDR2 are LNHDA and SQIVND (reference sequence). The CDR3 contains 13 residues.

The chain carries TRBV27 and TRBJ2-2; the D is unclear. Trimming shortened V by 6 bases and J by 5 bases, and 10 bases separated the two germline ends. Per germline, CDR1 MNHEY and CDR2 SMNVEV (reference sequence). The CDR3 length is 13 residues. The CDR3 is CASSDFGTGELFF. The CDR3 coding sequence is TGTGCCAGCAGCGACTTCGGGACCGGGGAGCTGTTTTTT.

J is TRBJ2-2 and V is TRBV7-6; 7 positions match TRBD2. The CDR3 covers 16 residues. Per germline, CDR1 SGHVS and CDR2 FNYEAQ. J lost 3 bases, V lost 6 bases, and 10 bases had no gene match. The CDR3 loop is CASSRLAGEDTGELFF. CDR3 DNA sequence: TGTGCCAGCAGTAGGTTGGCGGGAGAAGACACCGGGGAGCTGTTTTTT.

The chain joins TRBV9 to TRBJ2-1; D perhaps matches TRBD2 (5 bases). The CDR3 is 13 amino acids. Trimming took off 4 bases at V and 6 bases at J, with 11 bases between the two ends. Germline values: CDR1 SGDLS, CDR2 YYNGEE. In DNA, the CDR3 is TGTGCCAGCAGCCTAGGAGGTGGCAATGAGCAGTTCTTC. Its protein is CASSLGGGNEQFF.

CDR3 region: CASSLEGGTGVNEQFF. CDR3 sequence (DNA): TGTGCCAGCAGCTTGGAAGGGGGGACAGGGGTCAATGAGCAGTTCTTC. This sequence joins TRBV5-6 and TRBJ2-1; 10 bases line up with TRBD1. The CDR3 extends over 16 amino acids. V dropped 0 bases and J dropped 6; count of bases not matched to a gene: 6. CDR1 and CDR2 (germline): SGHDT, YYEEEE.

Only a few counts were recorded for this clone. The genes are TRBV10-3 and TRBJ2-3, with 11 bases lining up with TRBD2. The V gene's germline CDR1 is ENHRY and CDR2 SYGVKD. The CDR3 length is 19 residues. After removal of 3 bases from V and 2 bases from J, the junction contained 13 bases not matched to a gene. In DNA, the CDR3 is TGTGCCATCAGTGATCTCTTTAGCGGGAGGGAAGAATCCACAGATACGCAGTATTTT. Its protein product is CAISDLFSGREESTDTQYF.